These 16 T cell receptor beta chains were all obtained from the same sample, sequenced in a study of cytomegalovirus exposure and HLA in healthy donors. 13 Jbeta primers and 60 Vbeta primers were used for the PCR. Clones were sequenced by immunoSEQ multiplex PCR, and TCRdb holds only the in-frame ones, with some missing. Of just over 200,000 clones listed, 55% to 75% are singletons. Sequencing was done on a sample of PBMCs. Receptor source: a man aged 40-50 years in good health and CMV-seropositive.

A few counts support this clone. The V gene is TRBV7-2, the J gene TRBJ1-6; no clear D. V was shortened by 3 bases and J by 6 bases, with 15 bases between the two germline ends. Germline V gene sequence: CDR1 SGHTA, CDR2 FQGNSA. The CDR3 contains 16 residues. The CDR3 region is CASSFQTPAANSPLHF. Here the CDR3 DNA reads TGTGCCAGCAGCTTCCAAACCCCGGCGGCTAATTCACCCCTCCACTTT.

This clone was seen only a few times. The V call is TRBV10-3, the J call TRBJ1-2; D may be TRBD1 (6 bases). V dropped 5 bases and J dropped 4 bases, with 11 bases sitting between them. The germline CDR1 and CDR2 sequences are ENHRY and SYGVKD. This CDR3 has 13 residues. CDR3 sequence: CAISFNRVYGYTF. The DNA for the CDR3 is TGTGCCATCAGTTTTAACAGGGTCTATGGCTACACCTTC.

The rearrangement links TRBV6-6 to TRBJ2-6; no clear D gene. This CDR3 is built from 13 residues. The germline CDR1 and CDR2 sequences are MNHNY and SVGAGI (reference sequence). V was trimmed by 7 bases and J by 3 bases, leaving 7 bases between them. CDR3 nucleotides: TGTGCCAGCAACCCCTATGGGGCCAACGTCCTGACTTTC. This translates into CASNPYGANVLTF.

The rearrangement links TRBV19 to TRBJ2-4, with TRBD2 identical over 15 bases. This CDR3 has 18 amino acids. Germline V gene lookup returns CDR1 LNHDA and CDR2 SQIVND (reference sequence). V dropped 5 bases and J dropped 1; count of bases not matched to a gene: 6. The CDR3 spells CASSPRTSGGAAKNIQYF. Here the CDR3 DNA reads TGTGCCAGTAGTCCTAGGACTAGCGGGGGGGCTGCCAAAAACATTCAGTACTTC.

The V call is TRBV27, the J call TRBJ2-3; TRBD2 matches 8 bases. The V gene's germline CDR1 is MNHEY and CDR2 SMNVEV (reference sequence). J lost 6 bases, V lost 5 bases, and 7 bases had no gene match. CDR3 length: 14 residues. The CDR3 DNA is TGTGCCAGCAGTCCGGGGGGGGCTGGGGATACGCAGTATTTT. It translates to CASSPGGAGDTQYF.

This CDR3 is CASSSRQTDTQYF. CDR3 sequence (DNA): TGTGCCAGCAGCTCCCGACAGACAGATACGCAGTATTTT. The chain employs TRBV11-3 and TRBJ2-3, with a possible D match to TRBD1 (5 bases). V shed 4 bases and J shed 3 bases, with 8 bases lying between them. From germline, CDR1 is SGHNT and CDR2 YENEEA. The length of the CDR3 is 13 residues.

This chain connects TRBV12-5 to TRBJ2-5, with D possibly matching TRBD1 (7 bases). The tail of the sequence fits TRBJ2-7 better, so the J call may be wrong. The germline CDR1 and CDR2 sequences are LGHNT and FRNRAP. CDR3 length: 14 residues. CDR3 amino acids: CASASGDSPYEQYF. CDR3 sequence (DNA): TGTGCTAGTGCCTCGGGGGACAGTCCCTACGAGCAGTACTTC.

This clone was seen once. The rearrangement uses TRBV29-1 and TRBJ2-5; D perhaps matches TRBD2 (6 bases). V shed 7 bases and J shed 4 bases, with 7 bases lying between them. There are 10 residues in the CDR3. Germline V gene sequence: CDR1 SQVTM, CDR2 ANQGSEA. CDR3 amino acids: CSAGGETQYF. In DNA form, the CDR3 reads TGCAGCGCCGGGGGAGAGACCCAGTACTTC.

The chain links TRBV27 to TRBJ1-1, with a weak D call TRBD1 (5 bases). The length of the CDR3 is 17 residues. Germline CDR1 and CDR2: MNHEY and SMNVEV (reference sequence). The V and J ends lost 0 bases and 0 bases respectively, with 14 bases between them. The CDR3 loop is CASSLSIGGGVNTEAFF. For the CDR3, the DNA is TGTGCCAGCAGTTTATCGATAGGCGGGGGGGTGAACACTGAAGCTTTCTTT.

The chain joins TRBV11-2 to TRBJ2-2, with D maybe TRBD2 (5 bases). V was cut by 4 bases and J by 5 bases, with 8 bases left in between. The CDR3 runs to 13 residues. The germline V gene has CDR1 SGHAT and CDR2 FQNNGV. CDR3 amino acids: CASSSLVTGELFF. CDR3 DNA sequence: TGTGCCAGCAGCTCACTAGTGACCGGGGAGCTGTTTTTT. The variable domain in full, completed from reference TRBV11-2 and TRBJ2-2, reads EAGVAQSPRYKIIEKRQSVAFWCNPISGHATLYWYQQILGQGPKLLIQFQNNGVVDDSQLPKDRFSAERLKGVDSTLKIQPAKLEDSAVYLCASSSLVTGELFFGEGSRLTVL.

The chain links TRBV10-3 to TRBJ2-1; 11 bases agree with TRBD2. The germline CDR1 and CDR2 sequences are ENHRY and SYGVKD. The CDR3 extends over 14 amino acids. V lost 6 bases, J lost 4 bases, and 2 bases stayed unmatched. CDR3 amino acids: CAISLAGGYNEQFF. In DNA, the CDR3 is TGTGCCATCAGCCTAGCGGGGGGATACAATGAGCAGTTCTTC.

This chain uses TRBV14 with TRBJ2-5; D gene unclear. From germline, CDR1 is SGHDN and CDR2 FVKESK. The CDR3 covers 11 residues. Trimming took 4 bases from V and 5 from J, leaving 5 bases between them. The CDR3 loop reads CASSLSETQYF. DNA of the CDR3: TGTGCCAGCAGCCTCTCGGAGACCCAGTACTTC.

The chain is built from TRBV5-1 and TRBJ2-7; 11 bases map to TRBD2. With 5 bases clipped from V and 3 bases from J, the junction kept 4 bases outside the gene matches. The V gene's germline CDR1 is SGHRS and CDR2 YFSETQ. CDR3 length: 14 amino acids. The CDR3 DNA reads as TGCGCCAGCAGGGCCGGGACTAGCGGCTACGAGCAGTACTTC. This encodes CASRAGTSGYEQYF.

V is TRBV5-1 and J is TRBJ1-4; tentatively, D is TRBD1 (6 bases). The germline gives CDR1 SGHRS, CDR2 YFSETQ. The CDR3 has 16 amino acids. Trimming shortened V by 4 bases and J by 8 bases, and 21 bases separated the two germline ends. Here the CDR3 DNA reads TGCGCCAGCAGCCCCACAGGGTTGACAGCGGGAGAAAAACTGTTTTTT. Encoded protein: CASSPTGLTAGEKLFF.

The chain has TRBV7-2 and TRBJ2-3; TRBD2 matches 7 bases. Germline assignment: CDR1 SGHTA and CDR2 FQGNSA. The V and J ends lost 1 base and 0 bases, in that order; junction bases with no gene match: 7. This CDR3 spans 17 amino acids. The CDR3 DNA follows: TGTGCCAGCAGCTTAGGCGGGGGACCCACAAGCACAGATACGCAGTATTTT. The encoded protein is CASSLGGGPTSTDTQYF.

The J gene is TRBJ1-1, the V gene TRBV7-9; D is uncertain. V was trimmed by 0 bases and J by 8 bases, leaving 7 bases between them. CDR1 and CDR2 from the germline V gene are SEHNR and FQNEAQ (reference sequence). CDR3 length: 12 residues. The CDR3 sequence is CASSLAPQEAFF. In DNA form, the CDR3 reads TGTGCCAGCAGCTTAGCTCCGCAGGAAGCTTTCTTT.